This T cell receptor beta chain was profiled in a study of CD8 T cells in Susac syndrome (dated by TCRdb to the late 2010s). For the study in its entirety: Repertoire sequencing was used to test whether CD8+ T cell activation and differentiation in Susac syndrome was antigen driven. The study compared CD8+ T cell repertoire clonality among 11 to 12 healthy donors, roughly 14 Susac syndrome patients and roughly 16 multiple sclerosis patients.

Peripheral blood CD8+ and CD4+ T cells from healthy donors, Susac syndrome patients and multiple sclerosis patients were profiled using high-throughput TCR beta sequencing. The multiple sclerosis controls were treatment-naive patients whose relapsing-remitting disease, either stable or active, fulfilled the revised McDonald criteria. Bulk CD8+ and CD4+ T cells were purified by magnetic negative isolation, whereas CD8+ TEMRA cells were enriched by FACS. Blood was collected in EDTA tubes and processed within 24 hours, with PBMCs isolated through density gradient centrifugation. PBMCs destined for TCR sequencing were cryopreserved in liquid nitrogen and later thawed in a 37 °C water bath. Purity of sorted or isolated CD4+, CD8+ and CD8+ TEMRA cells was at least 90%. Overall study results and their limits: The study acknowledged that relatively few individuals were included in the TCR sequencing and HLA analysis.

The CDR3 runs 12 residues from the cysteine to the phenylalanine. Kept here is only the CDR3 DNA, which spans 36 bases and is read in frame from base 1. The germline ends are 9 bases apart after V is trimmed by 8 bases and J by 4 bases. The germline V gene (reference sequence) gives CDR1 as MNHEY and CDR2 as SMNVEV. RNA was extracted using the RNeasy kit, and roughly 0.5 to 1 microgram was reverse transcribed with random hexamers. The immunoSEQ multiplex PCR assay, covering 54 Vbeta and 13 Jbeta segments, was used to amplify TCR beta CDR3 regions. To correct PCR amplification bias, a synthetic template baseline was used for both primer optimization and computational correction. Regarding the original processing steps: Reads were annotated to V, D and J genes according to IMGT and were analyzed with immunoSEQ Analyzer, with only productive sequences retained. Clonality was computed as one minus Shannon entropy normalized by log2 of the number of productive unique sequences. Public and private clones were assessed among the 100 most prevalent clones of each patient and control. A clone was defined as Susac-specific if it was absent from the healthy and MS cohorts, from about a thousand published viral clones and from other ImmuneACCESS disease sequences. The raw public reads went through TCRdb reprocessing: fastp at Q25, MiXCR clone calling, in-frame beta chains kept. Each CDR3 protein gets just one entry, which takes the most common genes and DNA from the rows behind it. In this record, the V and J calls reflect TCRdb's handling and not the investigators' own analysis. This sample is represented by almost 450,000 distinct CDR3 sequences; about 85% of them were singletons. 0.09% to 0.15% of the sample comes from the top ten.

For this clonotype: Its antigen is currently not known. Base qualities are not provided; no much larger clone lies one nucleotide away.

What was sequenced was CD8+ T cells from PBMCs. The receptor's source is a human donor with multiple sclerosis. Recombination linked TRBV27 to TRBJ2-1; there is no confident call for the D gene. This receptor carries the CDR3 CASQASYNEQFF. The DNA sequence is as follows: TGTGCCAGCCAAGCCAGTTACAATGAGCAGTTCTTC.